This TCR beta chain emerged from a study of blood T cell repertoires in COVID-19. Across the study: Acute and convalescent COVID-19 samples came from the United States, Italy and Spain. PBMCs, B-cell-depleted T cells, or T cells provided the cDNA or gDNA that made up the material.

In the source study's methods: Nucleated cell number was recorded as an estimate derived from reference gene primer amplification. Here immunoSEQ multiplex PCR was the method, and the copy in TCRdb shows in-frame clones only, minus some. The V and J calls and clone size were taken over from that table, and D and trimming were inferred from the DNA. The data show a few hundred thousand clones, approximately 83% seen once. This CDR3 has 14 residues. The ends were cut back, 5 bases at V and 2 bases at J, with 13 bases in the middle. Per the germline V gene, CDR1 is SGHNT and CDR2 is YENEEA. Participant-given clinical history determined each cohort assignment.

The rearrangement uses TRBV11-3 and TRBJ2-7; unclear D gene. The sequenced sample was PBMCs or T cells enriched from blood (not recorded which). The receptor was isolated from a middle-aged woman with acute COVID-19. CDR3 loop: CASSRAPSTYEQYF. The CDR3 coding sequence is TGTGCCAGCAGCCGCGCGCCCTCCACCTACGAGCAGTACTTC.